This entry is about one TCR beta chain. Its cognate antigen is unknown. Sequencing used immunoSEQ multiplex PCR; TCRdb keeps in-frame clones, though not all of them. The repertoire has about 69,000 clones, approximately 88% of them found once; the top ten carry under 2%. The sample comes from a study of siplizumab effects on memory and regulatory T cells. In germline, CDR1 is MDHEN, CDR2 SYDVKM. The CDR3 loop spans 11 amino acids. The junction had 4 bases not matched to a gene; V was cut back by 6 bases and J by 10 bases. Study results and limitations: No more than a minor fraction of alloreactive clones could be traced back to unstimulated subsets.

Material for sequencing was Tregs sorted from blood. The clonotype originates from a human donor in good health. This chain links TRBV28 with TRBJ1-1; TRBD1 aligns across 8 bases. The chain's CDR3 is CASSRTGIAFF. In nucleotides, the CDR3 is TGTGCCAGCAGCCGGACAGGGATAGCTTTCTTT.